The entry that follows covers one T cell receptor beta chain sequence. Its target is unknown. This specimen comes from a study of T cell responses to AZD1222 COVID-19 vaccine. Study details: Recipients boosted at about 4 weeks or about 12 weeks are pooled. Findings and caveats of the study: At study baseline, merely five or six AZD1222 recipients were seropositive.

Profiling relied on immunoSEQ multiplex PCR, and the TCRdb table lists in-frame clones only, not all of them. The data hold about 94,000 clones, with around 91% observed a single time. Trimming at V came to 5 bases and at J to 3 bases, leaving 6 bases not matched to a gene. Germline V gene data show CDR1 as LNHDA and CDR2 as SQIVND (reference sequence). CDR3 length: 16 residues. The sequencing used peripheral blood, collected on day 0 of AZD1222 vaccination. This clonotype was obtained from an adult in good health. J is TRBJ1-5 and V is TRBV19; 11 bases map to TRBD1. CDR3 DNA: TGTGCCAGTAGTGCCCGGGACAGGGGGTTCAATCAGCCCCAGCATTTT. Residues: CASSARDRGFNQPQHF.